The clone carrying this T cell receptor beta chain was seen only a few times. Its specificity is unknown. With a much larger clone just one base away, this may be a read error. Investigators took RNA and DNA out together from approximately 22-30 mg of unsorted bulk tissue. The investigators made TCR beta cDNA from about 510 ng total RNA, using a constant-region primer. Three nested multiplex PCR rounds, a slightly modified ARM-PCR, produced the libraries for TCR beta. For 10 cycles apiece, the opening two PCR rounds ran with TRBV1-TRBV30 forward primers and a C-beta reverse primer. TCRdb reprocessed the multiplex PCR reads via MiXCR and lists one record per CDR3 protein. The table lists around 88,000 distinct CDR3 sequences, less than 75% of them singletons. These data belong to a study of tumor-infiltrating lymphocytes in primary liver carcinoma. About the research overall: The study obtained roughly 3.5 to 7.13 million productive TCRbeta reads per sample, similar across tissue types. Study results and limitations: Tumor-blood pairs (like tumor-adjacent pairs) overlapped less than tumor region pairs did.

The length of the CDR3 is 18 residues. Germline CDR1 and CDR2: SGHDN and FVKESK. V is TRBV14 and J is TRBJ2-1, with TRBD1 matching 8 bases. The receptor was isolated from a man between 35 and 55 years old with primary liver carcinoma and hepatitis B virus infection. Sequencing was carried out using tumor-adjacent normal liver tissue. Here the CDR3 DNA reads TGTGCCAGCAGCCCCTTCCTGGACAGGGTGGAACGGTACGGTGAGCAGTTATTC. As protein: CASSPFLDRVERYGEQLF.